This T cell receptor beta chain was sequenced during a study of blood T cells in healthy people across ages. Study results and limitations: Older age coincided with a roughly linear decline in TCR beta diversity per million T cells.

The CDR3 is 14 residues long. A word on this clonotype: Its target is not known.

Alongside a J-beta primer mix, a sample-barcoded 5' primer served in a second PCR lasting roughly 6 to 11 cycles. TCRdb reanalysed the 5' RACE reads using MiXCR and keeps one entry per CDR3 protein. The sample contains about 500,000 distinct CDR3 sequences, under 30% of which appear only once. Another study also made use of these data, one on T cells of mothers and their children.

This sequence was found in a boy aged 5-17 years in good health. Sequencing was carried out using blood. The V gene is TRBV21-1, the J gene TRBJ2-3; the table's D call, TRBD2, has no DNA check behind it. TRBV21-1 is a pseudogene segment. Here the CDR3 reads CASSPSEVPDTQYF. The CDR3 region has the DNA TGTGCCAGCAGCCCCTCCGAGGTTCCAGATACGCAGTATTTT.